Listed below are T cell receptor beta chains from one sample, sequenced in a study of T cell repertoires in cytomegalovirus infection. TCRdb fed the reads into MiXCR, producing one record per CDR3 protein. The repertoire holds some 920,000 distinct CDR3 sequences, with approximately 31% as singletons. Antigen specificity for these receptors is unknown. Material: cultured CD8+ T cells from PBMCs, obtained from culture after CMV antigen stimulation. The receptors originated from a human donor in good health (CMV status not recorded). Some clones in this sample may be carry-over from other donors' samples. CDR3s include the opening cysteine and the closing phenylalanine or tryptophan. D genes are given only for firm matches. Clone size is not always given. Where it is, it says once, few, many or a class for expanded clones.

>TRBV7-9|TRBJ2-5|.|TRBD1
TGTGCCAGCAGCTTAGGTCGGCAGGGGGACCAAGAGACCCAGTACTTC
CASSLGRQGDQETQYF
>TRBV7-3|TRBJ1-1|.|TRBD1
TGTGCCAGCATCCAATTTTTGACAGGGGACACTGAAGCTTTCTTT
CASIQFLTGDTEAFF
>TRBV7-6|TRBJ2-7|many|.
TGTGCCAGCAGCCCAAGACACGGCTACGAGCAGTACTTC
CASSPRHGYEQYF
>TRBV7-2|TRBJ1-1|few|.
TGTGCCAGCAGCTTAGCAGGGGAAGGACGGGCTTTCTTT
CASSLAGEGRAFF
>TRBV6-2/TRBV6-3|TRBJ2-1|.|TRBD1
TGTGCCAGCAGTTACTCGGACAGGGGGCCGCCCAATGAGCAGTTCTTC
CASSYSDRGPPNEQFF
>TRBV7-9|TRBJ2-5|many|TRBD1
TGTGCCAGCAGCCTACAGGGGTTACAAGAGACCCAGTACTTC
CASSLQGLQETQYF
>TRBV24-1|TRBJ2-1|.|.
TGTGCCATTTCGGGACTGCCCTCCTACAATGAGCAGTTCTTC
CAISGLPSYNEQFF
>TRBV4-2|TRBJ2-3|.|.
TGTGCCAGCAGCCAAAGAGGCCCCCCGAGGGCAGATACGCAGTATTTT
CASSQRGPPRADTQYF
>TRBV4-3|TRBJ2-2|.|.
TGCGCCAGCAGCCAAGAAAGGGCGAGGGTGGGAAGGGGGGAGCTGTTTTTT
CASSQERARVGRGELFF
>TRBV7-9|TRBJ1-6|.|TRBD1
TGTGCCAGCAGTCCGGGACAGGGCAGTTCACCCCTCCACTTT
CASSPGQGSSPLHF
>TRBV10-3|TRBJ2-3|.|.
TGTGCCACCTTCATGGGAGATACGCAGTATTTT
CATFMGDTQYF
>TRBV2|TRBJ1-1|once|TRBD1
TGTGCCAGCAGTGAAGGGGCAGGGGGCATGTACACTGAAGCTTTCTTT
CASSEGAGGMYTEAFF
>TRBV11-2|TRBJ2-3|few|TRBD2
TGTGCCAGCAGCTTAGGGGGGTGGGCTAGCGGATCAGATACGCAGTATTTT
CASSLGGWASGSDTQYF
>TRBV29-1|TRBJ1-1|.|.
TGCAGCGTTCTCGACATCATGAACACTGAAGCTTTCTTT
CSVLDIMNTEAFF